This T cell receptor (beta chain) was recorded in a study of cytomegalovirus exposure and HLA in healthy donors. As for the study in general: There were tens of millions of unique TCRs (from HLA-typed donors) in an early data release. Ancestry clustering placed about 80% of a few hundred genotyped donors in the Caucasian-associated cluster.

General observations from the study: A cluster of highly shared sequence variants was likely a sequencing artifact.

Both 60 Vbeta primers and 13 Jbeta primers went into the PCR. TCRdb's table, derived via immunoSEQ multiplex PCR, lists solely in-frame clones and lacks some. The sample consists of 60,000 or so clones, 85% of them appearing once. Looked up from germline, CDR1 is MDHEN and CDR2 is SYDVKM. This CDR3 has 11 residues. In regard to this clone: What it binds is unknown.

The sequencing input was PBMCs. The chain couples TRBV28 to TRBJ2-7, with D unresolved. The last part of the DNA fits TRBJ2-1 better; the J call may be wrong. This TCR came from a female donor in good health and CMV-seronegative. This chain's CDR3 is CASSIWGEQFF. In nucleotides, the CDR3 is TGTGCCAGCAGTATTTGGGGAGAGCAGTTCTTC.